The 24 T cell receptor beta chains below were found in one sample sequenced in a study of radiation and T cells in renal cell carcinoma. The time point denotes: baseline pretreatment blood. Treatment specified: 15 Gy SBRT to primary tumor, nephrectomy 4 weeks later. Only in-frame clones appear in the TCRdb table, and some are missing; sequencing was by immunoSEQ multiplex PCR. The sample includes approximately 150,000 clones, 88% of them seen just once. The sample was blood, taken from a patient whose treatment included radiotherapy and nephrectomy. The receptors here all came from a woman in her seventies with renal cell carcinoma.

The chain links TRBV5-6 to TRBJ1-5, with 8 bases aligning to TRBD1. Germline loops: CDR1 SGHDT, CDR2 YYEEEE. V trimming: 3 bases; J trimming: 6 bases; junction bases outside the gene matches: 5. This CDR3 is built from 14 residues. The CDR3 nucleotides are TGTGCCAGCAGCTCGACAGGGGCAGGTCAGCCCCAGCATTTT. Protein product: CASSSTGAGQPQHF.

This clone showed up just once. The CDR3 sequence is CASSLDTNNEQFF. The CDR3 region has the DNA TGTGCCAGCAGCCTCGACACGAACAATGAGCAGTTCTTC. The rearrangement joins TRBV9 to TRBJ2-1; D unresolved. CDR1 and CDR2 from the germline V gene are SGDLS and YYNGEE. The V end was cut by 4 bases, the J end by 5 bases, with 10 bases between. CDR3 length equals 13 residues.

The chain links TRBV18 to TRBJ2-1, with a possible D match to TRBD1 (5 bases). In germline, CDR1 is KGHSH, CDR2 LQKENI. Trimming shortened V by 0 bases and J by 3 bases, and 9 bases separated the two germline ends. This CDR3 has 15 amino acids. The DNA of the CDR3 is TGTGCCAGCTCACCACCCCAGGGTCTCTACAATGAGCAGTTCTTC. Amino acids: CASSPPQGLYNEQFF.

The chain combines TRBV27 with TRBJ1-2; maybe TRBD1 (5 bases). Germline assignment: CDR1 MNHEY and CDR2 SMNVEV (reference sequence). The CDR3 is 15 amino acids. Trimming cost V 6 bases and J 6 bases, with 20 bases left between them. The CDR3 loop reads CASRHPGKKVDGYTF. DNA of the CDR3: TGTGCCAGCAGACACCCAGGGAAGAAGGTCGATGGCTACACCTTC.

This clone was recorded only once. J is TRBJ1-2 and V is TRBV5-6, with 7 bases that match TRBD1. The CDR3 runs 15 residues. Germline trimming cut 4 bases from V and 8 bases from J; bases unmatched to any gene: 14. Germline V gives CDR1 SGHDT, CDR2 YYEEEE. The CDR3 is CASSLLRTGIEGYTF. DNA of the CDR3: TGTGCCAGCAGCCTTTTAAGGACAGGAATAGAGGGCTACACCTTC.

V gene TRBV7-9 combines with J gene TRBJ1-1; D unresolved. The CDR3 has 14 amino acids. Germline lookup yields CDR1 SEHNR and CDR2 FQNEAQ (reference sequence). V lost 0 bases and J 1 base, leaving 6 bases between the germline ends. In DNA, the CDR3 is TGTGCCAGCAGCTTAGCGGGTTGGAACACTGAAGCTTTCTTT. Amino acid sequence: CASSLAGWNTEAFF.

This sequence joins TRBV6-5 and TRBJ1-2, with TRBD1 identical over 9 bases. V shed 8 bases and J 6 bases; nucleotides not matched to a gene: 10. Per the germline V gene, CDR1 is MNHEY and CDR2 is SVGAGI. The CDR3 extends over 14 amino acids. The CDR3 DNA follows: TGTGCCAGCGTCGGTGAGACAGGGGGAAATGGCTACACCTTC. The encoded protein is CASVGETGGNGYTF.

DNA of the CDR3: TGTGCCAGCAGCTTTCCGGGGCAGTACGAGCAGTACTTC. This sequence encodes CASSFPGQYEQYF. The J gene is TRBJ2-7, the V gene TRBV5-4; possibly TRBD1 or TRBD2 for D (5 bases each). Germline CDR1 is SGHNT and CDR2 is YYREEE (reference sequence). The CDR3 length is 13 residues. V was pared by 2 bases and J by 4 bases, with 10 bases between.

This chain connects TRBV6-5 to TRBJ1-2, with 9 bases lining up with TRBD1. With 6 bases clipped from V and 8 bases from J, the junction kept 10 bases outside the gene matches. The germline gives CDR1 MNHEY, CDR2 SVGAGI. The CDR3 is made up of 14 amino acids. CDR3 protein: CASRDRGHKGGYTF. The CDR3 coding sequence is TGTGCCAGCAGGGACAGGGGACACAAGGGGGGCTACACCTTC.

The V call is TRBV28, the J call TRBJ1-3, with D perhaps TRBD1 (6 bases). The germline V gene encodes CDR1 MDHEN and CDR2 SYDVKM. CDR3 length: 14 amino acids. The germline V and J ends were trimmed by 7 bases and 2 bases, with 12 bases remaining between them. CDR3 amino acids: CASITGYPGNTIYF. DNA for the CDR3: TGTGCCAGCATTACAGGGTATCCTGGAAACACCATATATTTT.

This clone was detected only once. V and J are TRBV4-3 and TRBJ1-2; D perhaps matches TRBD1 (6 bases). The CDR3 is 16 residues long. Trimming took off 0 bases at V and 1 base at J, with 12 bases between the two ends. Germline V gives CDR1 LGHNA, CDR2 YSLEER. CDR3 sequence: CASSQDFTGYNYGYTF. The CDR3 nucleotides read TGCGCCAGCAGCCAAGATTTTACAGGGTATAACTATGGCTACACCTTC.

This clone was seen a handful of times. The CDR3, as DNA: TGTGCCAGCAGTTTGTCCCTGATGCCTAGGTATGGCTACACCTTC. It encodes CASSLSLMPRYGYTF. The chain uses TRBV28 and TRBJ1-2; no clear D. This CDR3 spans 15 amino acids. Germline V gene lookup returns CDR1 MDHEN and CDR2 SYDVKM. Trimming shortened V by 3 bases and J by 5 bases, and 16 bases separated the two germline ends.

This clone has just one count. CDR3 amino acids: CASSPPGHQGQPQHF. The CDR3 DNA reads as TGTGCCAGCAGCCCCCCGGGACACCAGGGTCAGCCCCAGCATTTT. The V call is TRBV9, the J call TRBJ1-5; D might be TRBD1 (6 bases). The CDR3 is 15 residues long. Trimming shortened V by 4 bases and J by 6 bases, and 17 bases separated the two germline ends. The V gene's germline CDR1 is SGDLS and CDR2 YYNGEE.

The gene calls are TRBV10-3 and TRBJ1-2, with D possibly TRBD1 on 5 matching bases. The CDR3 has 15 residues. Deletions cut 3 bases from V and 4 bases from J, with 15 bases between. Per germline, CDR1 ENHRY and CDR2 SYGVKD. DNA for the CDR3: TGTGCCATCAGTGACTCCCGCGGGGGGAGCTATGGCTACACCTTC. Protein product: CAISDSRGGSYGYTF.

This clone appeared once. The chain joins TRBV30 to TRBJ1-2; D is uncertain. Looked up from germline, CDR1 is GTSNPN and CDR2 is SVGIG (reference sequence). This CDR3 spans 12 amino acids. CDR3 coding DNA: TGTGGAGGTGTGAGCAGGACCTATGGCTACACCTTC. It codes for CGGVSRTYGYTF.

The chain uses TRBV7-2 and TRBJ2-1; tentatively, D is TRBD2 (6 bases). The CDR3 is made up of 14 amino acids. The V and J ends lost 0 bases and 10 bases respectively, with 13 bases between them. Germline V gene data show CDR1 as SGHTA and CDR2 as FQGNSA. The CDR3 loop reads CASSLALRGGEQFF. The CDR3 DNA follows: TGTGCCAGCAGCTTAGCGCTAAGGGGAGGAGAGCAGTTCTTC. The entire variable domain, with the rest obtained from reference TRBV7-2 and TRBJ2-1, is as follows: GAGVSQSPSNKVTEKGKDVELRCDPISGHTALYWYRQSLGQGLEFLIYFQGNSAPDKSGLPSDRFSAERTGGSVSTLTIQRTQQEDSAVYLCASSLALRGGEQFFGPGTRLTVL.

The J gene is TRBJ2-3, the V gene TRBV4-3, with D possibly being TRBD1 or TRBD2 (5 bases each). This CDR3 spans 15 amino acids. Germline CDR1 is LGHNA and CDR2 is YSLEER. The V end lost 1 base, the J end lost 7 bases, and 15 bases lay between the germline ends. The DNA of the CDR3 is TGCGCCAGCAGCCAAGGGGGCTCCCGGGGAAATACGCAGTATTTT. Translation gives CASSQGGSRGNTQYF.

The CDR3 sequence is CAWRAGNYGYTF. In nucleotides, the CDR3 is TGTGCCTGGAGAGCGGGGAACTATGGCTACACCTTC. V and J are TRBV30 and TRBJ1-2; D not certain. The CDR3 extends over 12 amino acids. V lost 3 bases, J lost 2 bases, and 7 bases lay in between. In germline, CDR1 is GTSNPN, CDR2 SVGIG (reference sequence).

The chain couples TRBV5-4 to TRBJ2-1; 9 bases line up with TRBD1. The V segment lost 7 bases and the J segment 10 bases; nucleotides outside the gene matches: 9. There are 13 residues in the CDR3. Looked up from germline, CDR1 is SGHNT and CDR2 is YYREEE (reference sequence). This chain's CDR3 is CASGGQGGGEQFF. In nucleotides, the CDR3 is TGTGCCAGCGGGGGACAGGGAGGAGGGGAGCAGTTCTTC.

The chain is built from TRBV21-1 and TRBJ1-5; TRBD1, the table's D call, was not compared with the DNA. TRBV21-1 is flagged as a pseudogene. The CDR3 extends over 15 amino acids. The DNA of the CDR3 is TGTGCCAGCACCGATACAGGGGATAGCAATCAGCCCCAGCATTTT. This gives the protein CASTDTGDSNQPQHF.

This chain uses TRBV9 with TRBJ2-4, with D perhaps assigned TRBD1 or TRBD2 (5 bases each). With 0 bases removed from V and 3 bases from J, the gap between germline ends came to 13 bases. This CDR3 spans 16 amino acids. Germline V gives CDR1 SGDLS, CDR2 YYNGEE. The CDR3, as DNA: TGTGCCAGCAGCGTAGATGGACTGAGGGGCAAAAACATTCAGTACTTC. Residues: CASSVDGLRGKNIQYF.

The chain uses TRBV6-5 and TRBJ1-2; possibly TRBD1 for D (6 bases). V was pared by 5 bases and J by 0 bases, with 7 bases between. The CDR3 has 13 amino acids. CDR1 is MNHEY and CDR2 is SVGAGI in the germline V gene. The CDR3 region is CASSTGSNYGYTF. The CDR3, as DNA: TGTGCCAGCAGTACAGGGTCTAACTATGGCTACACCTTC.

The chain has TRBV6-1 and TRBJ1-2; D is uncertain. The V end was cut by 3 bases, the J end by 4 bases, with 12 bases between. Germline CDR1 MNHNS, CDR2 SASEGT. CDR3 length: 14 residues. CDR3 loop: CASSEIDGSYGYTF. As DNA, the CDR3 is TGTGCCAGCAGTGAGATTGACGGATCCTATGGCTACACCTTC.

The V and J genes are TRBV7-3 and TRBJ1-2; D not certain. The germline gives CDR1 SGHTA, CDR2 FQGTGA. CDR3 length: 14 residues. V lost 5 bases and J 13 bases, leaving 23 bases between the germline ends. The CDR3 protein is CASSAYGGSGVGTF. The DNA of the CDR3 is TGTGCCAGCAGCGCTTACGGTGGTTCCGGGGTCGGCACCTTC.